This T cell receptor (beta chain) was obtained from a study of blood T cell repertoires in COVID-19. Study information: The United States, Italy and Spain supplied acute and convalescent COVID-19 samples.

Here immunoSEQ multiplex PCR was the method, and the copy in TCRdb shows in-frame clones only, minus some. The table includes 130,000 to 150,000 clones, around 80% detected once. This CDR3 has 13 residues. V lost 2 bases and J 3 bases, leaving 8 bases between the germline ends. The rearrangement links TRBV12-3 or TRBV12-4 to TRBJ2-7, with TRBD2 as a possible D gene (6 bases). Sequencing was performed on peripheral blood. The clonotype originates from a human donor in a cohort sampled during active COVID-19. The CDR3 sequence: CASSLSGGYEQYF. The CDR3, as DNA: TGTGCCAGCAGTTTATCCGGGGGCTACGAGCAGTACTTC.